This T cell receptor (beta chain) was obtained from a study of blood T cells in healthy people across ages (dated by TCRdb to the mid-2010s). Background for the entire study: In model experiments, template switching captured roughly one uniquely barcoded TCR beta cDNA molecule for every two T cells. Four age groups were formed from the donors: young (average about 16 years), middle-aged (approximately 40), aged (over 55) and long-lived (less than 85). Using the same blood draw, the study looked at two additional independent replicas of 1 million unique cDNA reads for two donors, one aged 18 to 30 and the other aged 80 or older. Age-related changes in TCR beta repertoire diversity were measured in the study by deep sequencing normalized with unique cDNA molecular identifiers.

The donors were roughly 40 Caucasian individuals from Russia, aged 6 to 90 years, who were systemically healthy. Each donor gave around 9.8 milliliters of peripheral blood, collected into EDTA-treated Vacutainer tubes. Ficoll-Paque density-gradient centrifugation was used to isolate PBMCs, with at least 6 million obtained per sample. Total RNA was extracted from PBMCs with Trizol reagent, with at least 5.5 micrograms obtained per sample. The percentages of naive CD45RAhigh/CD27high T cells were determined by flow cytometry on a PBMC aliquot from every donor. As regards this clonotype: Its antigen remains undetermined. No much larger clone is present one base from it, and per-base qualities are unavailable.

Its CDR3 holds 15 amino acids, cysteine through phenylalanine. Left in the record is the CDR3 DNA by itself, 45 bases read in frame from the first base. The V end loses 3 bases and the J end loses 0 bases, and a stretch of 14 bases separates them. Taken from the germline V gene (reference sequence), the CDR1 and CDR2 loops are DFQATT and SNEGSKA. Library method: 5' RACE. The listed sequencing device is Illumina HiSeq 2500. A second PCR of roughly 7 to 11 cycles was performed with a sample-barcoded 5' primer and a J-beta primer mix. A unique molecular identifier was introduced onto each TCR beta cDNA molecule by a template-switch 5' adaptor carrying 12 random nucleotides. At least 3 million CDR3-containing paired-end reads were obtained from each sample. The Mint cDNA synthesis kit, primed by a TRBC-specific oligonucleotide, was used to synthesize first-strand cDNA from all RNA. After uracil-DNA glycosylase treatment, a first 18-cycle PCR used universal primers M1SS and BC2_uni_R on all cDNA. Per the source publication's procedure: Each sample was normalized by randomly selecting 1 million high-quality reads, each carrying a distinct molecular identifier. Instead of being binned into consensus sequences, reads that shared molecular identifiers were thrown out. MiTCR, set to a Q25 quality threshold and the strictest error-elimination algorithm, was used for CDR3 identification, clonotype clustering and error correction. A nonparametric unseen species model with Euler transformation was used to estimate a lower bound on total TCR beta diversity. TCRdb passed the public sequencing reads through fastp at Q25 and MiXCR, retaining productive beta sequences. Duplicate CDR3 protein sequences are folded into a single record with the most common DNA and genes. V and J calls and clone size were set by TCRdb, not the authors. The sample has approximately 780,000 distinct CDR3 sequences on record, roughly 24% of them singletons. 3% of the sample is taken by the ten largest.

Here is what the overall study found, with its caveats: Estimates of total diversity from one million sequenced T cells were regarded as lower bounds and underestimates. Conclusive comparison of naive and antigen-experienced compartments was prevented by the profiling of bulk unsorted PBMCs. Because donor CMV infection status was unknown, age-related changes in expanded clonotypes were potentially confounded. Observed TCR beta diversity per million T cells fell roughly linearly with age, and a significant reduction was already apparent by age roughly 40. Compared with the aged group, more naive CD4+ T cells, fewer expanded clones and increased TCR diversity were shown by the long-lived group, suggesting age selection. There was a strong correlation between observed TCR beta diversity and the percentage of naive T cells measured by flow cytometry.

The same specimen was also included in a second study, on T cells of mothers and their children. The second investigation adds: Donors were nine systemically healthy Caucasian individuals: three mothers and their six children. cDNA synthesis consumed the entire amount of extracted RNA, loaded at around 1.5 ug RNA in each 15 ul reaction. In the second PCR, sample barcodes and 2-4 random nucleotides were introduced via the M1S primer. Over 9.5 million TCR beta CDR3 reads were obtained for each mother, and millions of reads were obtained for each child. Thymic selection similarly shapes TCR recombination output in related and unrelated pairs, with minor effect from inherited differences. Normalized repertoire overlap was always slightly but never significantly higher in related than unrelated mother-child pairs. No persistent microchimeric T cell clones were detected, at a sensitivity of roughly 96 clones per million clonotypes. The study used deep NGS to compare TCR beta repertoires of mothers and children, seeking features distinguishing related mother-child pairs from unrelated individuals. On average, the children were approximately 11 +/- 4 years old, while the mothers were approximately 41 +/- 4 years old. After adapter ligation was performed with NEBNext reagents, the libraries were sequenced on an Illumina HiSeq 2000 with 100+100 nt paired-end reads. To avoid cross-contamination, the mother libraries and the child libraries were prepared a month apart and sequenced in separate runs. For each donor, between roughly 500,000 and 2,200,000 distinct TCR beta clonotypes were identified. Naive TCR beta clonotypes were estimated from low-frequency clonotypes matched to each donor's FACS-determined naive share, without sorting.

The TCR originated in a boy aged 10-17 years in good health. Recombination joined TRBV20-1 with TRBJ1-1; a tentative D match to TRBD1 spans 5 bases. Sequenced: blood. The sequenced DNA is TGCAGTGCTAGTCCACTCAGGGCAATGAACACTGAAGCTTTCTTT. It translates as CSASPLRAMNTEAFF.